This record looks at one T cell receptor beta chain sequence and its context. What it binds is not known. These data come from a study of T cell responses to AZD1222 COVID-19 vaccine. Study-wide points: Recipients of AZD1222 seropositive at baseline numbered only 6 or 7. The study sampled repertoires only after the peak T cell response.

Data came from immunoSEQ multiplex PCR; TCRdb stores just in-frame clones and leaves some out. The table lists roughly 100,000 clones, roughly 90% of them singletons. The sequencing used peripheral blood, collected on day 0 of AZD1222 vaccination. The receptor comes from an adult in good health.

CDR3 bases: TGTGCCATCAGTCCAAATAGCAATCAGCCCCAGCATTTT. Translating it yields CAISPNSNQPQHF. V gene TRBV10-3 combines with J gene TRBJ1-5; unclear D gene. This CDR3 region has 13 residues. The germline V and J ends were trimmed by 5 bases and 0 bases, with 5 bases remaining between them. Germline loops: CDR1 ENHRY, CDR2 SYGVKD.